The rows below give T cell receptor beta chains drawn from one sample of a study of blood T cell repertoires in COVID-19. Assay used: immunoSEQ multiplex PCR; TCRdb lists only in-frame clones, some missing. Of 350,000 to 450,000 clones detected, around 86% appear once; the ten largest clones hold approximately 5%. The sample was PBMCs or T cells enriched from blood (not recorded which). These receptors came from a woman aged 45-65 years who had recovered from COVID-19. Both conserved end residues are part of each CDR3. The order of the fields is D gene, V gene, J gene, clone size, CDR3 protein, CDR3 DNA. D genes are given only for firm matches. Size is stated for part of the rows, as once, few or many counts, or as a class when the clone is expanded.

D: TRBD1; V: TRBV25-1; J: TRBJ1-1; size: -; CDR3: CASRQGADTEAFF; DNA: TGTGCCAGCAGGCAGGGGGCGGACACTGAAGCTTTCTTT
D: -; V: TRBV12-3/TRBV12-4; J: TRBJ1-5; size: -; CDR3: CASSQNQPQHF; DNA: TGTGCCAGCAGTCAGAATCAGCCCCAGCATTTT
D: -; V: TRBV27; J: TRBJ2-5; size: -; CDR3: CASSLSIRGETQYF; DNA: TGTGCCAGCAGTTTATCGATCCGGGGAGAGACCCAGTACTTC
D: TRBD1; V: TRBV14; J: TRBJ1-2; size: -; CDR3: CASSRGQGPSNYGYTF; DNA: TGTGCCAGCAGCCGAGGACAGGGACCTTCTAACTATGGCTACACCTTC
D: TRBD2; V: TRBV11-3; J: TRBJ2-3; size: -; CDR3: CASSLAGGRPDTQYF; DNA: TGTGCCAGCAGCTTAGCGGGGGGAAGACCAGATACGCAGTATTTT
D: TRBD2; V: TRBV3-1/TRBV3-2; J: TRBJ2-3; size: -; CDR3: CASSQLLAGRTDTQYF; DNA: TGTGCCAGCAGCCAATTGCTAGCGGGGCGCACAGATACGCAGTATTTT
D: -; V: TRBV6-5; J: TRBJ1-3; size: -; CDR3: CASNKGQGGNTIYF; DNA: TGTGCCAGCAATAAAGGACAAGGAGGAAACACCATATATTTT
D: TRBD1; V: TRBV6-5; J: TRBJ1-2; size: -; CDR3: CASSYSGRQGYGYTF; DNA: TGTGCCAGCAGTTACTCCGGGCGACAGGGCTATGGCTACACCTTC
D: -; V: TRBV9; J: TRBJ1-2; size: -; CDR3: CASSTSDGYTF; DNA: TGTGCCAGCAGCACGAGTGATGGCTACACCTTC
D: TRBD1; V: TRBV23-1; J: TRBJ2-7; size: -; CDR3: CASSQSVVGQGAGEQYF; DNA: TGCGCCAGCAGTCAATCGGTGGTCGGACAGGGGGCGGGCGAGCAGTACTTC
D: -; V: TRBV5-5; J: TRBJ1-2; size: -; CDR3: CASSGSANYGYTF; DNA: TGTGCCAGCAGCGGCTCAGCTAACTATGGCTACACCTTC
D: -; V: TRBV7-2; J: TRBJ1-4; size: -; CDR3: CASSLRQGMEKLFF; DNA: TGTGCCAGCAGCTTACGGCAGGGGATGGAAAAACTGTTTTTT
D: -; V: TRBV5-1; J: TRBJ1-5; size: -; CDR3: CASSLGSGKEPQHF; DNA: TGCGCCAGCAGCTTGGGATCGGGGAAGGAGCCCCAGCATTTT
D: TRBD1; V: TRBV7-8; J: TRBJ1-2; size: -; CDR3: CASRGTGGNGYTF; DNA: TGTGCCAGCAGGGGGACAGGGGGAAATGGCTACACCTTC
D: TRBD2; V: TRBV6-5; J: TRBJ2-1; size: -; CDR3: CASRPGLAGGDEQFF; DNA: TGTGCCAGCAGGCCGGGACTAGCGGGTGGCGATGAGCAGTTCTTC
D: -; V: TRBV30; J: TRBJ2-6; size: -; CDR3: CAWSGGAGANVLTF; DNA: TGTGCCTGGAGCGGCGGAGCTGGGGCCAACGTCCTGACTTTC
D: -; V: TRBV6-5; J: TRBJ2-7; size: few; CDR3: CASRRRGDYEQYF; DNA: TGTGCCAGCAGGAGACGGGGAGACTACGAGCAGTACTTC
D: -; V: TRBV2; J: TRBJ1-3; size: -; CDR3: CASSVQGRVLSGNTIYF; DNA: TGTGCCAGCAGTGTTCAGGGGCGCGTTCTCTCTGGAAACACCATATATTTT
D: -; V: TRBV7-9; J: TRBJ1-4; size: -; CDR3: CASSSHTTNEKLFF; DNA: TGTGCCAGCAGCAGTCACACAACTAATGAAAAACTGTTTTTT
D: TRBD2; V: TRBV20-1; J: TRBJ2-1; size: few; CDR3: CSAPSGGGQFF; DNA: TGCAGTGCGCCGAGCGGGGGGGGACAGTTCTTC
D: TRBD1; V: TRBV4-3; J: TRBJ1-4; size: -; CDR3: CASSLSTTGENEKLFF; DNA: TGCGCCAGCAGCCTAAGCACCACAGGGGAGAATGAAAAACTGTTTTTT
D: TRBD1; V: TRBV7-2; J: TRBJ1-6; size: -; CDR3: CASSLRQGRESPLHF; DNA: TGTGCCAGCAGCTTACGACAGGGAAGAGAATCACCCCTCCACTTT
D: -; V: TRBV2; J: TRBJ1-1; size: -; CDR3: CASREQGIQAFF; DNA: TGTGCCAGCAGGGAACAGGGCATTCAAGCTTTCTTT
D: -; V: TRBV5-4; J: TRBJ1-2; size: few; CDR3: CASSLSGGYGYTF; DNA: TGTGCCAGCAGCCTAAGCGGGGGGTATGGCTACACCTTC
D: -; V: TRBV3-1/TRBV3-2; J: TRBJ2-7; size: -; CDR3: CASSQVRREQYF; DNA: TGTGCCAGCAGCCAAGTTCGTCGGGAGCAGTACTTC
D: -; V: TRBV2; J: TRBJ2-5; size: -; CDR3: CASSIFFGTGETQYF; DNA: TGTGCCAGCAGCATATTTTTTGGCACAGGGGAGACCCAGTACTTC
D: TRBD1; V: TRBV6-6; J: TRBJ1-6; size: once; CDR3: CASSLDRGSYNSPLHF; DNA: TGTGCCAGCAGTTTGGACAGGGGCTCCTATAATTCACCCCTCCACTTT
D: TRBD1; V: TRBV2; J: TRBJ2-7; size: -; CDR3: CASSGQTGYEQYF; DNA: TGTGCCAGCAGTGGTCAGACAGGGTACGAGCAGTACTTC
D: -; V: TRBV18; J: TRBJ1-2; size: few; CDR3: CASSPLPGGDYGYTF; DNA: TGTGCCAGCTCACCTCTTCCAGGAGGGGACTATGGCTACACCTTC